Described below is a single T cell receptor beta chain sequence and its context. The antigen remains unidentified. A read error may produce the germline difference seen at one junction end. Combining a sample-barcoded 5' primer with a J-beta primer mix, a second PCR ran for roughly 6 to 12 cycles. MiXCR, run by TCRdb on the 5' RACE reads, gives a single entry per CDR3 protein. The sample gives 1.5 million to 1.9 million distinct CDR3 sequences, roughly 43% of which show up once; under 5% is in the top ten. This record belongs to a study of blood T cells in healthy people across ages. Overall study results and limits: The fall in TCR beta diversity per million T cells was roughly linear with age. The study found more naive CD4+ cells and higher diversity in long-lived than aged donors. Investigators viewed diversity estimates from one million T cells as underestimates, the study reported.

The source of this sequence is a woman younger than 35 in good health. The sample was blood.

The CDR3 sequence is CASSYLAGGAETQYF. CDR3 bases: TGTGCCAGCAGCTATCTAGCGGGAGGAGCAGAAACGCAGTATTTT. This rearrangement joins TRBV7-3 to TRBJ2-3; 11 bases map to TRBD2. The CDR3 spans 15 residues. CDR1 is SGHTA, CDR2 FQGTGA, per germline.